What follows are 8 T cell receptor beta chains derived from one specimen sequenced in a study of chemoradiotherapy in HPV16-positive cancers. The assay was immunoSEQ multiplex PCR, and TCRdb's table has in-frame clones only and misses some. There are tens of thousands of clones in the sample; approximately 94% occur only once, and 20% to 25% lies in the top ten. The specimen was blood, collected from a patient who underwent chemoradiotherapy. The receptors stem from a human donor with HPV-associated anogenital cancer.

The rearrangement uses TRBV19 and TRBJ2-1, with TRBD2 matching over 13 bases. The CDR3 contains 14 residues. Trimming removed 7 bases from V and 7 bases from J; junction bases left unmatched: 4. Per the germline V gene, CDR1 is LNHDA and CDR2 is SQIVND (reference sequence). For the CDR3, the DNA is TGTGCCAGTACTAGGACTAGCGGGAGAAATGAGCAGTTCTTC. It translates to CASTRTSGRNEQFF. The complete variable domain, with remaining parts taken from reference TRBV19 and TRBJ2-1, reads DGGITQSPKYLFRKEGQNVTLSCEQNLNHDAMYWYRQDPGQGLRLIYYSQIVNDFQKGDIAEGYSVSREKKESFPLTVTSAQKNPTAFYLCASTRTSGRNEQFFGPGTRLTVL.

The chain recombines TRBV28 with TRBJ2-7, with D hard to call. The germline V gene encodes CDR1 MDHEN and CDR2 SYDVKM. Trimming shortened V by 2 bases and J by 6 bases, and 11 bases separated the two germline ends. The CDR3 is 13 residues long. CDR3 coding DNA: TGTGCCAGCAGTTTAATAGGCTCTTCCGAGCAGTACTTC. It yields the protein CASSLIGSSEQYF.

V usage is TRBV5-1 and J usage is TRBJ2-5; the match to TRBD2 covers 15 bases. The germline gives CDR1 SGHRS, CDR2 YFSETQ. The J segment lost 5 bases and the V segment lost 3 bases, leaving 11 bases of the junction unmatched. This CDR3 spans 18 amino acids. CDR3 coding DNA: TGCGCCAGCAGCTCAGCGGGACTAGCGGGGGGCCAGTGGGAGACCCAGTACTTC. As protein: CASSSAGLAGGQWETQYF.

This chain links TRBV4-1 with TRBJ2-7; TRBD2 might be the D (5 bases). Trimming pared 5 bases from V and 0 bases from J, leaving 11 bases between. Germline assignment: CDR1 MGHRA and CDR2 YSYEKL. The CDR3 runs to 14 residues. CDR3 loop: CASSGSDLSYEQYF. DNA of the CDR3: TGCGCCAGCAGCGGGAGCGACCTCTCCTACGAGCAGTACTTC.

The chain recombines TRBV19 with TRBJ1-5, with D possibly matching TRBD1 (6 bases). The CDR3 covers 12 residues. Germline CDR1 LNHDA, CDR2 SQIVND (reference sequence). Trimming took 8 bases from V and 7 from J, leaving 12 bases between them. This CDR3 reads CASGGRRQPQHF. In nucleotides, the CDR3 is TGTGCCAGTGGGGGCAGGAGACAGCCCCAGCATTTT.

The genes are TRBV10-3 and TRBJ2-3, with 13 bases fitting TRBD2. Germline CDR1 and CDR2: ENHRY and SYGVKD. The junction had 7 bases not matched to a gene; V was cut back by 2 bases and J by 2 bases. The CDR3 has 18 amino acids. The CDR3 region is CAISEPAGLAGATDTQYF. CDR3 in DNA: TGTGCCATCAGTGAGCCCGCAGGACTAGCGGGGGCCACAGATACGCAGTATTTT.

The CDR3 DNA reads as TGTGCCAGCAGCCCAGGGGCCACCGGGGAGCTGTTTTTT. This sequence encodes CASSPGATGELFF. The chain is built from TRBV11-2 and TRBJ2-2, with D perhaps TRBD1 (6 bases). This CDR3 comprises 13 residues. Trimming cost V 5 bases and J 4 bases, with 8 bases left between them. Germline CDR1 and CDR2: SGHAT and FQNNGV.

This clone was picked up one time. This sequence joins TRBV10-1 and TRBJ2-5; D ambiguous. CDR3 length: 12 amino acids. V lost 6 bases and J 4 bases, leaving 9 bases between the germline ends. The germline CDR1 and CDR2 sequences are WNHNN and SYGVQD (reference sequence). In nucleotides, the CDR3 is TGCGCCAGCAGCCCGGGTAGAGAGACCCAGTACTTC. This codes for CASSPGRETQYF.